This T cell receptor (beta chain) was sequenced during a study of T cell responses to AZD1222 COVID-19 vaccine. Findings and caveats of the study: An increase in Spike-specific TCR breadth and depth was observed after two AZD1222 doses. Mapped onto spike, vaccine-associated CD4 TCRs spanned it and were dominant at 160-218 and 743-854.

Notes on this clone: Antigen specificity is unknown.

J gave up 4 bases and V 4 bases, and 9 bases lay outside the gene matches. Germline lookup yields CDR1 KGHSH and CDR2 LQKENI. The CDR3 runs to 17 residues. Data came from immunoSEQ multiplex PCR; TCRdb stores just in-frame clones and leaves some out. This table holds 150,000 to 200,000 clones, 90% to 95% found once. This sample comprised peripheral blood, obtained on day 0 of AZD1222 vaccination. The clonotype comes from an adult in good health. The rearrangement joins TRBV18 to TRBJ2-2, with 10 bases fitting TRBD2. CDR3 region: CASSLKPSGSGTGELFF. CDR3 DNA sequence: TGTGCCAGCTCACTCAAACCTAGCGGGAGTGGCACCGGGGAGCTGTTTTTT. Based on the CDR3 plus reference TRBV18 and TRBJ2-2, the full variable domain is NAGVMQNPRHLVRRRGQEARLRCSPMKGHSHVYWYRQLPEEGLKFMVYLQKENIIDESGMPKERFSAEFPKEGPSILRIQQVVRGDSAAYFCASSLKPSGSGTGELFFGEGSRLTVL.